Sequencing of this T cell receptor beta chain was carried out in a study of Graves' ophthalmopathy and Graves' hyperthyroidism. Amplified TCR beta CDR3 regions were obtained using RNA transcripts as template. HTBI primers were employed in first-round RT-PCR, then a second-round multiplex PCR followed. TCRdb ran MiXCR on the multiplex PCR reads and lists one entry per CDR3 protein. The table lists just over 400,000 distinct CDR3 sequences, under 25% of them singletons. Study findings and constraints: Researchers report that a 13-signature model separated ophthalmopathy from stable hyperthyroidism, posting about 88% sensitivity and roughly 81% specificity. Clonotypes were expanded in thyroid at above 0.001 frequency, and most also appeared in blood.

Remarks on this clonotype: The antigen is undetermined.

Stable hyperthyroid donors showed no ophthalmopathy during 18 months follow-up. The source is a woman between 18 and 29 years old with stable Graves' hyperthyroidism. Sequenced input: peripheral blood.

CDR3 sequence reads: CASSQGLAADTGELFF. As DNA, the CDR3 is TGTGCCAGCAGCCAAGGACTAGCGGCGGACACCGGGGAGCTGTTTTTT. The chain combines TRBV13 with TRBJ2-2, with 10 bases that match TRBD2. CDR1 and CDR2 (germline): PRHDT, FYEKMQ (reference sequence). The CDR3 totals 16 residues. After removal of 5 bases from V and 3 bases from J, the junction contained 6 bases not matched to a gene.